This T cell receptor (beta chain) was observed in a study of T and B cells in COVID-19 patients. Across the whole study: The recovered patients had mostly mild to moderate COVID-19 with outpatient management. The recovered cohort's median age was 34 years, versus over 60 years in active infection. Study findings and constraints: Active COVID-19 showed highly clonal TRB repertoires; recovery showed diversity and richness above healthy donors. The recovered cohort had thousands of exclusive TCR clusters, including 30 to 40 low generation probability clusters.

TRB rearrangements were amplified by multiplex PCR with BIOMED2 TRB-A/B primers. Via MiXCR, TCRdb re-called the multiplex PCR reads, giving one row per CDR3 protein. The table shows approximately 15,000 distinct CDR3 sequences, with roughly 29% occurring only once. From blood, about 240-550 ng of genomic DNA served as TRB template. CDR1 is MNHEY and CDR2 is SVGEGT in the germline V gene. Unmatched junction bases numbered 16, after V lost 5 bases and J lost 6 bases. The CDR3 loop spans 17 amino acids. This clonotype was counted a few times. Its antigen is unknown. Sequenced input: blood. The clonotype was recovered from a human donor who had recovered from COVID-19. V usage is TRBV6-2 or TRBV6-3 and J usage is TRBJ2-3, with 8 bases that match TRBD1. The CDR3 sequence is CASSPLPGQGQQDTQYF. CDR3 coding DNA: TGTGCCAGCAGTCCACTCCCCGGACAGGGACAACAGGATACGCAGTATTTT.